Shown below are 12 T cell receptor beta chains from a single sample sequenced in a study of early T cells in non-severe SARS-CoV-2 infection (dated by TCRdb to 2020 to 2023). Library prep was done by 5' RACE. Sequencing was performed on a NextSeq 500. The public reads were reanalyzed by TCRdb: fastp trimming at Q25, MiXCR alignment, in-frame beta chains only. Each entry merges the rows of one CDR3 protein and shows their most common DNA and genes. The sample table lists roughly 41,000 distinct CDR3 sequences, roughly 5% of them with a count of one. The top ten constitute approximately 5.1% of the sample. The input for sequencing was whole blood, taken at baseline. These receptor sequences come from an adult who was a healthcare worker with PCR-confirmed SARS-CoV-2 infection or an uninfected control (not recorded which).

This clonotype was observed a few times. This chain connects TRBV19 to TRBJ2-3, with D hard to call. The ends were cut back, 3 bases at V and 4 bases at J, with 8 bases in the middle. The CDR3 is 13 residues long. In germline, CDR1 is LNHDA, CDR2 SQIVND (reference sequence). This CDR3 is CASSIGRSDTQYF. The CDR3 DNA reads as TGTGCCAGTAGTATCGGAAGATCAGATACGCAGTATTTT.

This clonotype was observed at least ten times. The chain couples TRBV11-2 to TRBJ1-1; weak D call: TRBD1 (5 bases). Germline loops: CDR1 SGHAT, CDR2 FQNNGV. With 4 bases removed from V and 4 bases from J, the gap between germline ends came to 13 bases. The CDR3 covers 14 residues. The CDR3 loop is CASSWGGTGTEAFF. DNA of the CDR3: TGTGCCAGCAGCTGGGGGGGGACGGGCACTGAAGCTTTCTTT.

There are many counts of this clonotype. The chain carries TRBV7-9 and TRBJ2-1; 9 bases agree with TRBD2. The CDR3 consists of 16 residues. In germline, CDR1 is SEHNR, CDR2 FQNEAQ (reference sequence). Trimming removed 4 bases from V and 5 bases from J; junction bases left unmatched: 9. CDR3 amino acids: CASSWETSGNDNEQFF. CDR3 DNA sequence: TGTGCCAGCAGCTGGGAGACTAGCGGAAACGACAATGAGCAGTTCTTC.

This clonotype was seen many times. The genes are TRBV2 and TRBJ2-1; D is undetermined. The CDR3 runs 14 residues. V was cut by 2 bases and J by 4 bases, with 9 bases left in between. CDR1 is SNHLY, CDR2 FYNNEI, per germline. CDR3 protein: CASSESLIYNEQFF. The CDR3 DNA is TGTGCCAGCAGTGAAAGCTTGATTTACAATGAGCAGTTCTTC. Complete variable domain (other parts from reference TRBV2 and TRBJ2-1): EPEVTQTPSHQVTQMGQEVILRCVPISNHLYFYWYRQILGQKVEFLVSFYNNEISEKSEIFDDQFSVERPDGSNFTLKIRSTKLEDSAMYFCASSESLIYNEQFFGPGTRLTVL.

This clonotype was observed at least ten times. CDR3 in amino acids: CASSLLPNTGELFF. CDR3 DNA sequence: TGTGCCAGTAGTCTACTCCCTAACACCGGGGAGCTGTTTTTT. The genes are TRBV19 and TRBJ2-2, with D hard to call. Germline V gives CDR1 LNHDA, CDR2 SQIVND (reference sequence). This CDR3 region has 14 residues. V lost 5 bases and J 2 bases, leaving 9 bases between the germline ends.

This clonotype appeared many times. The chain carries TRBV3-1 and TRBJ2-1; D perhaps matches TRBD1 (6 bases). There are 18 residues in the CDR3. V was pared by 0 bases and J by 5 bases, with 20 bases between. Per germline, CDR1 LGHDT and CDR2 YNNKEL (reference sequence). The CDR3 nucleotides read TGTGCCAGCAGCCAAGAATCAACAGGGATCGGTGGGGACAATGAGCAGTTCTTC. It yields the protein CASSQESTGIGGDNEQFF.

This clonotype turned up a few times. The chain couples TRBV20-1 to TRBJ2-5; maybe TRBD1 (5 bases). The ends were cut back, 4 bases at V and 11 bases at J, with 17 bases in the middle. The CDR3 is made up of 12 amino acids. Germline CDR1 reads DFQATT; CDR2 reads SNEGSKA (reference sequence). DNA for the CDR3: TGCAGTGCTAAAACCGACAGAACAGGACAGTACTTC. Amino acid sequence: CSAKTDRTGQYF.

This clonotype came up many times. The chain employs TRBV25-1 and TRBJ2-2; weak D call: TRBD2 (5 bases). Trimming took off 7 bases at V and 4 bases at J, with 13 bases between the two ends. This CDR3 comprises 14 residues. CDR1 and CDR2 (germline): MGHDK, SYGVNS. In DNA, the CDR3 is TGTGCCAGCAAGCGAGAGGGAAGCACCGGGGAGCTGTTTTTT. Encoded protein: CASKREGSTGELFF.

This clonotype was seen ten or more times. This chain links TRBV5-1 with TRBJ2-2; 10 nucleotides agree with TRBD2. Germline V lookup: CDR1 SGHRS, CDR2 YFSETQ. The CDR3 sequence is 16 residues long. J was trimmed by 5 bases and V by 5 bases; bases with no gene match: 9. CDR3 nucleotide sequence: TGCGCCAGCAGTTCCTCCGGGACTAGCGTAACCGGGGAGCTGTTTTTT. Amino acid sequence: CASSSSGTSVTGELFF.

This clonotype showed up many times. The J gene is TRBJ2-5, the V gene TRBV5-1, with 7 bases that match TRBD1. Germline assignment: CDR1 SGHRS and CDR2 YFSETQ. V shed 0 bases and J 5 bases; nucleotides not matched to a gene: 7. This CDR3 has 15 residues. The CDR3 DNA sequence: TGCGCCAGCAGCTTGGGACAGGGAACGGAGGAGACCCAGTACTTC. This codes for CASSLGQGTEETQYF.

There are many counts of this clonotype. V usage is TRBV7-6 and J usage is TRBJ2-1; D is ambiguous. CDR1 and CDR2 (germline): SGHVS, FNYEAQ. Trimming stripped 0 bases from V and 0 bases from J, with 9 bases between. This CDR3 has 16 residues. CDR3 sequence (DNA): TGTGCCAGCAGCTTAGCGCCCACGTCCTCCTACAATGAGCAGTTCTTC. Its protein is CASSLAPTSSYNEQFF.

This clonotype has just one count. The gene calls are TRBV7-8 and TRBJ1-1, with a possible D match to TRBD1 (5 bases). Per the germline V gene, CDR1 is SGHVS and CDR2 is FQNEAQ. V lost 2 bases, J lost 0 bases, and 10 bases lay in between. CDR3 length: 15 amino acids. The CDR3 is CASSLIPTVNTEAFF. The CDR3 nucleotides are TGTGCCAGCAGCTTAATCCCGACAGTGAACACTGAAGCTTTCTTT. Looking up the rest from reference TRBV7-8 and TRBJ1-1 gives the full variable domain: GAGVSQSPRYKVAKRGQDVALRCDPISGHVSLFWYQQALGQGPEFLTYFQNEAQLDKSGLPSDRFFAERPEGSVSTLKIQRTQQEDSAVYLCASSLIPTVNTEAFFGQGTRLTVV.